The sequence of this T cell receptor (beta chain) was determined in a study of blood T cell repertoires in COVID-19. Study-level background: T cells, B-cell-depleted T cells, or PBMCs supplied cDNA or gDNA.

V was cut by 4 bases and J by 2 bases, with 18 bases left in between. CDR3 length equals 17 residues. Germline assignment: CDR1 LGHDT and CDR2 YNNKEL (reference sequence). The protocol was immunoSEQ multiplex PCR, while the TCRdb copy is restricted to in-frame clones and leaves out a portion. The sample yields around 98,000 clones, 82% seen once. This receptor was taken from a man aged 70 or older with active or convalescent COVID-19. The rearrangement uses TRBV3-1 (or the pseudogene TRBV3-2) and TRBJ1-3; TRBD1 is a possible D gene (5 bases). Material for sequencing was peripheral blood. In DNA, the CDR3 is TGTGCCAGCAGCCCAAGAGGACCCAGGGCAACTGGAAACACCATATATTTT. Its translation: CASSPRGPRATGNTIYF.